The rows below give T cell receptor beta chains drawn from one sample of a study of shared clonotypes between healthy human individuals. TCRdb keeps only in-frame clones here, not all; method: immunoSEQ multiplex PCR. The sample includes approximately 340,000 clones, over 70% seen only once; the top ten take about 10%. The sample was memory CD4+ T cells sorted from blood. The receptor source for this set is a young man in good health. Both conserved end residues are part of each CDR3. D genes are given only for firm matches. Not all rows give a size; the values are once, few, many and, for expanded clones, a class.

TRBV18	.	.	TRBJ2-5	CASSPRRQETQYF	TGTGCCAGCTCACCACGGCGACAAGAGACCCAGTACTTC
TRBV5-1	TRBD1	.	TRBJ1-2	CASSLDRDAQYGYTF	TGCGCCAGCAGCTTAGACAGGGACGCCCAGTATGGCTACACCTTC
TRBV7-3	.	.	TRBJ2-1	CASSPYHTSSYNEQFF	TGTGCCAGCAGCCCCTACCACACAAGCTCCTACAATGAGCAGTTCTTC
TRBV6-1	TRBD1	.	TRBJ1-4	CASRSGQGFEKLFF	TGTGCCAGCCGATCGGGACAGGGGTTTGAAAAACTGTTTTTT
TRBV5-4	.	.	TRBJ2-3	CASSFRELADTQYF	TGTGCCAGCAGTTTTCGGGAGTTGGCAGATACGCAGTATTTT
TRBV11-2	TRBD1	once	TRBJ1-4	CASRTTTGRGEKLFF	TGTGCCAGCAGGACCACGACAGGGCGGGGTGAAAAACTGTTTTTT
TRBV11-2	TRBD2	.	TRBJ2-1	CASSLVPPATGGSYNEQFF	TGTGCCAGCAGCTTGGTGCCCCCGGCGACGGGAGGGTCCTACAATGAGCAGTTCTTC
TRBV23-1	.	.	TRBJ1-1	CASSHPPGPRHTEAFF	TGCGCCAGCAGTCACCCTCCGGGACCCCGGCATACTGAAGCTTTCTTT
TRBV27	.	.	TRBJ1-1	CASASTGAMTTEAFF	TGTGCCAGCGCTTCGACCGGGGCCATGACCACTGAAGCTTTCTTT
TRBV29-1	.	.	TRBJ1-2	CSVEGGVEGYGYTF	TGCAGCGTTGAAGGAGGAGTGGAAGGCTATGGCTACACCTTC
TRBV5-7	.	.	TRBJ2-7	CASVTRDILSYEQYF	TGTGCCAGCGTAACCCGGGACATACTCTCCTACGAGCAGTACTTC
TRBV6-6	.	.	TRBJ1-4	CASSHREKLFF	TGTGCCAGCAGCCACCGGGAAAAACTGTTTTTT
TRBV18	TRBD1	once	TRBJ1-1	CASSPGGGRSTEAFF	TGTGCCAGCTCCCCAGGGGGCGGGCGGAGCACTGAAGCTTTCTTT
TRBV6-1	TRBD1	many	TRBJ2-7	CASGGQTSSYEQYF	TGTGCCAGCGGGGGACAGACGAGCTCCTACGAGCAGTACTTC
TRBV9	TRBD2	.	TRBJ2-5	CASSVVASGIETQYF	TGTGCCAGCAGCGTAGTAGCTAGCGGGATAGAGACCCAGTACTTC
TRBV7-9	.	once	TRBJ2-5	CASSLTSAKETQYF	TGTGCCAGCAGCCTGACTAGTGCCAAAGAGACCCAGTACTTC
TRBV5-1	TRBD2	.	TRBJ2-1	CASSVSLAGGLNEQFF	TGCGCCAGCAGCGTGAGCCTAGCGGGAGGTCTAAATGAGCAGTTCTTC
TRBV6-5	TRBD1	.	TRBJ2-1	CASSNDRGRGQFF	TGTGCCAGCAGTAACGACAGGGGGCGTGGGCAGTTCTTC
TRBV10-3	TRBD1	few	TRBJ2-7	CAISGTAQGMVQYF	TGTGCCATCAGTGGAACCGCACAGGGGATGGTGCAGTACTTC
TRBV19	.	.	TRBJ2-6	CASSIQNRWANVLTF	TGTGCCAGTAGTATTCAGAACCGGTGGGCCAACGTCCTGACTTTC
TRBV2	TRBD1	.	TRBJ1-6	CASSTGTGGTPVNSPLHF	TGTGCCAGCAGTACGGGGACAGGGGGCACCCCCGTTAATTCACCCCTCCACTTT
TRBV5-5	.	.	TRBJ1-1	CASGIQSVNTEAFF	TGTGCCAGCGGTATACAGTCTGTGAACACTGAAGCTTTCTTT
TRBV19	.	many	TRBJ1-2	CASSIQAAYGYTF	TGTGCCAGTAGTATACAGGCAGCCTATGGCTACACCTTC
TRBV19	.	.	TRBJ1-1	CASSPGFRGMNTEAFF	TGTGCCAGTAGTCCCGGTTTCAGGGGCATGAACACTGAAGCTTTCTTT
TRBV5-6	.	.	TRBJ2-3	CASSPTIPTDTQYF	TGTGCCAGCAGCCCGACGATACCCACAGATACGCAGTATTTT
TRBV9	.	.	TRBJ1-5	CASSVESAGQPQHF	TGTGCCAGCAGCGTAGAATCGGCAGGCCAGCCCCAGCATTTT
TRBV7-6	.	.	TRBJ1-5	CASSLGADSNQPQHF	TGTGCCAGCAGCTTAGGGGCAGATAGCAATCAGCCCCAGCATTTT
TRBV2	.	few	TRBJ2-3	CAFNGGTDTQYF	TGTGCCTTTAACGGTGGCACAGATACGCAGTATTTT
TRBV25-1	.	.	TRBJ2-7	CASSDNVDHLSGHYEQYF	TGTGCCAGCAGTGACAACGTGGACCATCTTAGTGGGCACTACGAGCAGTACTTC
TRBV18	.	few	TRBJ2-7	CASSSWYRGEQYF	TGTGCCAGCTCCTCGTGGTACCGGGGCGAGCAGTACTTC
TRBV19	.	.	TRBJ1-2	CASSIPVGASSGYTF	TGTGCCAGTAGTATCCCCGTGGGAGCCTCTAGCGGCTACACCTTC
TRBV5-6	.	few	TRBJ1-5	CASSLGPGRINQPQHF	TGTGCCAGCAGCTTGGGTCCAGGACGGATCAATCAGCCCCAGCATTTT
TRBV6-4	TRBD2	.	TRBJ2-3	CASSELAGSSTDTQYF	TGTGCCAGCAGTGAGCTAGCGGGATCTAGCACAGATACGCAGTATTTT
TRBV2	.	.	TRBJ1-5	CASSREGSGNQPQHF	TGTGCCAGCAGTAGGGAGGGATCTGGCAATCAGCCCCAGCATTTT
TRBV5-1	TRBD1	.	TRBJ2-5	CASTPGTGGYQETQYF	TGCGCCAGCACCCCCGGGACAGGGGGATATCAAGAGACCCAGTACTTC
TRBV7-2	.	.	TRBJ2-4	CAAGSAKNIQYF	TGTGCCGCCGGGTCAGCCAAAAACATTCAGTACTTC
TRBV19	TRBD1	.	TRBJ1-1	CATGDRREAFF	TGTGCTACAGGGGACAGGAGAGAAGCTTTCTTT
TRBV7-9	.	.	TRBJ1-1	CASSLQVNTEAFF	TGTGCCAGCAGCTTACAGGTGAACACTGAAGCTTTCTTT
TRBV28	TRBD1	few	TRBJ2-2	CASSSHFGTANTGELFF	TGTGCCAGCAGTTCACACTTCGGGACAGCGAACACCGGGGAGCTGTTTTTT
TRBV27	TRBD2	.	TRBJ2-1	CASRGLAGVYEQFF	TGTGCCAGCAGGGGACTAGCGGGAGTCTATGAGCAGTTCTTC
TRBV7-2	TRBD1	many	TRBJ1-2	CASSLHRGNDYTF	TGTGCCAGCAGCTTACACAGGGGAAATGACTACACCTTC
TRBV19	.	few	TRBJ1-1	CASSIRAGRPEAFF	TGTGCCAGTAGTATAAGGGCAGGGAGGCCTGAAGCTTTCTTT